A single sample gave rise to the 32 T cell receptor beta chains below, sequenced in a study of T cells in Graves' hyperthyroidism and ophthalmopathy (dated by TCRdb to between 2017 and 2020). Library creation used multiplex PCR. Sequencing relied on an Illumina HiSeq 2000. The TCR beta CDR3 regions were amplified from the RNA transcripts. For the first round of RT-PCR on the TCR CDR3, the HTBI primer set was used together with the Qiagen OneStep RT-PCR kit. TCRdb itself trimmed the public reads at Q25 with fastp, ran MiXCR and retained productive beta chains. Each entry merges the rows of one CDR3 protein and shows their most common DNA and genes. The sample table contains 610,000 or so distinct CDR3 sequences; only one count was recorded for approximately 44% of them. Clones ranked in the top ten supply around 7.7% of the sample. The specimen sequenced was peripheral blood or thyroid tissue (not recorded which). These receptors were taken from a young woman with Graves' hyperthyroidism.

The rearrangement links TRBV10-3 to TRBJ1-4; TRBD1 agrees at 8 bases. The germline CDR1 and CDR2 sequences are ENHRY and SYGVKD. The CDR3 loop spans 14 amino acids. With 6 bases clipped from V and 4 bases from J, the junction kept 4 bases outside the gene matches. The CDR3 nucleotides read TGTGCCATCAGCGGACAGGGCGGTAATGAAAAACTGTTTTTT. This translates into CAISGQGGNEKLFF.

This clonotype was detected many times. The chain links TRBV12-5 to TRBJ1-2; TRBD1 might be the D (5 bases). Trimming removed 0 bases from V and 4 bases from J, with 15 bases in between. This CDR3 is built from 16 residues. CDR1 LGHNT and CDR2 FRNRAP come from the germline V gene. The CDR3 DNA reads as TGTGCTAGTGGTTTGGTAAACCAGGGTTCGACCTATGGCTACACCTTC. This gives the protein CASGLVNQGSTYGYTF.

This clonotype was counted between two and nine times. Sequence at one end of the junction differs from germline and may be a read error. The rearrangement joins TRBV7-2 to TRBJ1-2; maybe TRBD1 (5 bases). Germline V gene sequence: CDR1 SGHTA, CDR2 FQGNSA. There are 12 residues in the CDR3. The CDR3 sequence: CASSRTGTRMFF. CDR3 DNA sequence: TGTGCCAGCAGCCGCACCGGGACTAGGATGTTCTTC.

V gene TRBV24-1 combines with J gene TRBJ1-5; maybe TRBD1 (6 bases). Looked up from germline, CDR1 is KGHDR and CDR2 is SFDVKD. This CDR3 is 15 amino acids long. Trimming left V 4 bases short and J 7 bases short, with 16 bases between. CDR3 loop: CATSDEAGGGQPQHF. DNA for the CDR3: TGTGCCACCAGTGACGAGGCGGGGGGCGGGCAGCCCCAGCATTTT.

This clonotype was seen repeatedly, ten times or more. The chain joins TRBV20-1 to TRBJ1-4; a possible D gene is TRBD1 (5 bases). CDR1 and CDR2 (germline): DFQATT, SNEGSKA (reference sequence). Trimming removed 7 bases at V and 8 bases at J, with 14 bases between. This CDR3 is 12 amino acids long. The CDR3 DNA reads TGCAGTGTCGTCCACGAGGGGGAAAAACTGTTTTTT. As protein: CSVVHEGEKLFF.

The J gene is TRBJ1-1, the V gene TRBV29-1; tentatively, D is TRBD1 (6 bases). The ends were cut back, 8 bases at V and 1 base at J, with 11 bases in the middle. In germline, CDR1 is SQVTM, CDR2 ANQGSEA. This CDR3 comprises 12 residues. The CDR3, as DNA: TGCAGCATCCTGACAGGGAACACTGAAGCTTTCTTT. Amino acid sequence: CSILTGNTEAFF.

The chain has TRBV7-2 and TRBJ2-7; 9 positions agree with TRBD2. Germline V gene sequence: CDR1 SGHTA, CDR2 FQGNSA. The CDR3 spans 16 residues. V lost 3 bases and J lost 7; bases outside the gene matches: 13. The CDR3 spells CASSLVQSGRYGEQYF. The DNA for the CDR3 is TGTGCCAGCAGCTTGGTACAAAGCGGGAGGTATGGGGAGCAGTACTTC.

For this clonotype: A much larger clone differs by one base, so this may be a read error. This rearrangement joins TRBV5-5 to TRBJ2-6; either TRBD1 or TRBD2 may supply D (6 bases each). The length of the CDR3 is 15 residues. Per germline, CDR1 SGHKS and CDR2 YYEKEE (reference sequence). V was clipped by 9 bases and J by 5 bases, with 18 bases between them. In DNA form, the CDR3 reads TGTGCCACCTCACAGGGCCGGGGGAGGGCCAACGTCCTGACTTTC. The encoded protein is CATSQGRGRANVLTF.

The rearrangement uses TRBV7-9 and TRBJ2-3, with a possible D match to TRBD2 (5 bases). This CDR3 spans 16 amino acids. Trimming cost V 7 bases and J 0 bases, with 17 bases left between them. Germline V gene sequence: CDR1 SEHNR, CDR2 FQNEAQ (reference sequence). The CDR3 sequence: CASTPGSSVSTDTQYF. CDR3 coding DNA: TGTGCCAGCACACCGGGGAGTAGCGTTAGCACAGATACGCAGTATTTT.

This clonotype was picked up many times. J is TRBJ1-2 and V is TRBV5-6, with 8 bases fitting TRBD1. The CDR3 is 14 residues long. The V segment lost 5 bases and the J segment 7 bases; nucleotides outside the gene matches: 10. Germline V gives CDR1 SGHDT, CDR2 YYEEEE. This CDR3 is CASSDRGLVVGYTF. CDR3 nucleotides: TGTGCCAGCAGTGACAGGGGTTTGGTCGTTGGCTACACCTTC.

This clonotype was counted at least ten times. The gene calls are TRBV11-3 and TRBJ2-7, with D unclear. This CDR3 contains 12 residues. Germline CDR1 reads SGHNT; CDR2 reads YENEEA. V shed 5 bases and J shed 3 bases, with 8 bases lying between them. The DNA for the CDR3 is TGTGCCAGCAGCGGGATGTACTACGAGCAGTACTTC. It encodes CASSGMYYEQYF.

This clonotype has a count of ten or more. The chain couples TRBV25-1 to TRBJ2-7, with D possibly matching TRBD2 (5 bases). Trimming took off 4 bases at V and 3 bases at J, with 7 bases between the two ends. CDR3 length: 12 residues. CDR1 and CDR2 from the germline V gene are MGHDK and SYGVNS. The CDR3 loop is CASSGLNYEQYF. The CDR3 nucleotides are TGTGCCAGCAGTGGACTAAACTACGAGCAGTACTTC.

This clonotype was seen more than once but under ten times. This chain connects TRBV29-1 to TRBJ2-1; a weak D match, TRBD2 (5 bases). Germline-derived CDR1 and CDR2 are SQVTM and ANQGSEA. Trimming removed 2 bases at V and 9 bases at J, with 14 bases between. The CDR3 spans 13 residues. The CDR3 nucleotides read TGCAGCGTTGAAAGGACTCCCCACGGTGAGCAGTTCTTC. It encodes CSVERTPHGEQFF.

V gene TRBV10-3 combines with J gene TRBJ2-5, with unresolved D. Trimming took 6 bases from V and 9 from J, leaving 20 bases between them. The CDR3 extends over 14 amino acids. CDR1 ENHRY and CDR2 SYGVKD come from the germline V gene. The CDR3 region is CAIRTPDRNVAQYF. In DNA form, the CDR3 reads TGTGCCATCAGGACCCCTGACCGGAACGTGGCCCAGTACTTC.

V is TRBV19 and J is TRBJ1-5; TRBD1 might be the D (6 bases). There are 15 residues in the CDR3. Germline V gene sequence: CDR1 LNHDA, CDR2 SQIVND (reference sequence). V was clipped by 7 bases and J by 4 bases, with 17 bases between them. Written as DNA, the CDR3 is TGTGCCAGTAACGTTCAGGGGCCTTTTAATCAGCCCCAGCATTTT. Its translation is CASNVQGPFNQPQHF.

This clonotype was recorded at least ten times. The chain employs TRBV20-1 and TRBJ1-5, with TRBD1 matching over 9 bases. The CDR3 is 15 residues long. With 0 bases clipped from V and 7 bases from J, the junction kept 7 bases outside the gene matches. CDR1 and CDR2 from the germline V gene are DFQATT and SNEGSKA (reference sequence). CDR3 bases: TGCAGTGCTAGAGATAAACAGGGGGCTGGCCAGCCCCAGCATTTT. Translating it yields CSARDKQGAGQPQHF.

This clonotype was picked up a small number of times. V is TRBV6-1 and J is TRBJ2-2; 7 nucleotides align to TRBD2. The germline CDR1 and CDR2 sequences are MNHNS and SASEGT. The CDR3 is made up of 16 amino acids. With 7 bases clipped from V and 4 bases from J, the junction kept 12 bases outside the gene matches. The CDR3 region has the DNA TGTGCCAGCACTCGGACTCCTAGCGGCATCACCGGGGAGCTGTTTTTT. It translates to CASTRTPSGITGELFF.

The table lists this clonotype with many counts. The rearrangement joins TRBV7-6 to TRBJ2-7, with no clear D. V was trimmed by 4 bases and J by 4 bases, leaving 11 bases between them. The length of the CDR3 is 13 residues. Germline V CDR1 and CDR2: SGHVS, FNYEAQ. Here the CDR3 reads CASSSVPEYEQYF. The CDR3 bases are TGTGCCAGCAGCTCCGTGCCGGAGTACGAGCAGTACTTC.

This sequence joins TRBV7-2 and TRBJ2-7, with a possible D match to TRBD1 (7 bases). The CDR3 runs to 13 residues. Germline assignment: CDR1 SGHTA and CDR2 FQGNSA. Trimming cost V 2 bases and J 5 bases, with 10 bases left between them. CDR3 region: CASSLQGGHEQYF. The CDR3 DNA follows: TGTGCCAGCAGCTTACAGGGGGGCCACGAGCAGTACTTC.

The rearrangement links TRBV15 to TRBJ2-5, with 9 bases matching TRBD1. The CDR3 totals 15 residues. V was clipped by 3 bases and J by 1 base; unmatched bases: 3. Germline V gene sequence: CDR1 LNHNV, CDR2 YYDKDF (reference sequence). The CDR3 DNA reads TGTGCCACCAGCAGCGACAGGGGGGGCCAAGAGACCCAGTACTTC. This codes for CATSSDRGGQETQYF.

This clonotype was counted between two and nine times. This may be a read error: a much more frequent sequence differs by one nucleotide. J is TRBJ1-2 and V is TRBV11-2; 7 positions agree with TRBD1. From germline, CDR1 is SGHAT and CDR2 FQNNGV. This CDR3 comprises 16 residues. The V gene end was trimmed by 2 bases and the J gene end by 7 bases; junction bases not matched to a gene: 13. The CDR3 DNA sequence: TGTGCCAGCAGCTTAACAGGGGACCGGGCCTTTTCTGGCTACACCTTC. Amino acids: CASSLTGDRAFSGYTF.

This clonotype was found many times. The chain joins TRBV20-1 to TRBJ1-1; possible D gene TRBD1, 5 bases. The CDR3 consists of 15 residues. The V end was cut by 0 bases, the J end by 1 base, with 12 bases between. CDR1 is DFQATT and CDR2 is SNEGSKA in the germline V gene (reference sequence). The DNA of the CDR3 is TGCAGTGCTAGAGATCACCGGGGGGGGAACACTGAAGCTTTCTTT. This codes for CSARDHRGGNTEAFF.

This clonotype has a count of ten or more. The gene calls are TRBV19 and TRBJ1-5; 7 bases are a match to TRBD1. The germline V gene has CDR1 LNHDA and CDR2 SQIVND (reference sequence). With V trimmed by 4 bases and J by 5 bases, 11 bases remained unmatched. The CDR3 is 16 amino acids. This CDR3 is CASSTPPDRADQPQHF. For the CDR3, the DNA is TGTGCCAGTAGTACCCCGCCAGACAGGGCCGATCAGCCCCAGCATTTT.

This clonotype was detected many times. The rearrangement links TRBV11-2 to TRBJ2-7; no reliable D call. V lost 0 bases and J 2 bases, leaving 8 bases between the germline ends. CDR1 is SGHAT and CDR2 is FQNNGV in the germline V gene. The CDR3 length is 14 residues. CDR3 sequence (DNA): TGTGCCAGCAGCTTAGATTTCAATACCTACGAGCAGTACTTC. It codes for CASSLDFNTYEQYF.

The V gene is TRBV10-3, the J gene TRBJ2-7; D is undetermined. V was trimmed by 3 bases and J by 7 bases, leaving 13 bases between them. The CDR3 consists of 13 residues. Looked up from germline, CDR1 is ENHRY and CDR2 is SYGVKD. The CDR3 bases are TGTGCCATCAGTGACCCAGCTTCGGATGAGCAGTACTTC. Translation: CAISDPASDEQYF.

This clonotype has at least ten counts. The gene calls are TRBV6-6 and TRBJ1-2; maybe TRBD1 (5 bases). The CDR3 has 14 residues. V was clipped by 2 bases and J by 0 bases, with 7 bases between them. Germline V gene sequence: CDR1 MNHNY, CDR2 SVGAGI (reference sequence). CDR3 sequence: CASSYGGANYGYTF. The CDR3 region has the DNA TGTGCCAGCAGTTACGGGGGTGCTAACTATGGCTACACCTTC.

This clonotype was observed many times. The rearrangement uses TRBV12-3 or TRBV12-4 and TRBJ2-6; D uncertain. The CDR3 covers 14 residues. Between the trimmed V and J ends, which lost 3 bases and 2 bases, there was a span of 5 bases. The CDR3 spells CASSLSPGANVLTF. In DNA form, the CDR3 reads TGTGCCAGCAGTTTGAGTCCTGGGGCCAACGTCCTGACTTTC.

The V and J genes are TRBV12-3 or TRBV12-4 and TRBJ2-6; D is uncertain. This CDR3 contains 19 residues. V was trimmed by 6 bases and J by 0 bases, leaving 21 bases between them. The CDR3 here is CASSRGTGQANSGANVLTF. The CDR3 DNA reads TGTGCCAGCAGCCGAGGTACCGGGCAGGCCAACTCTGGGGCCAACGTCCTGACTTTC.

The gene calls are TRBV6-5 and TRBJ1-4, with TRBD1 matching 9 bases. V lost 2 bases, J lost 6 bases, and 7 bases stayed unmatched. Germline CDR1 reads MNHEY; CDR2 reads SVGAGI. The CDR3 is 16 residues long. The CDR3 nucleotides are TGTGCCAGCAGTTACCGGGGGACAGGGCTGGATGAAAAACTGTTTTTT. This gives the protein CASSYRGTGLDEKLFF.

Turning to this clonotype: This may be a read error: a much more frequent sequence differs by one nucleotide. The CDR3 DNA sequence: TGTGCCAGCAGCCAACGGACAGGGGACTCTGGGGCCAACGTCCTGACTTTC. This gives the protein CASSQRTGDSGANVLTF. J is TRBJ2-6 and V is TRBV7-8, with TRBD1 matching 9 bases. This CDR3 spans 17 amino acids. Trimming removed 5 bases from V and 0 bases from J; junction bases left unmatched: 5. Germline V gene sequence: CDR1 SGHVS, CDR2 FQNEAQ.

V is TRBV7-8 and J is TRBJ1-4; 7 bases are shared with TRBD1. Germline V CDR1 and CDR2: SGHVS, FQNEAQ. V trimming: 1 base; J trimming: 10 bases; junction bases outside the gene matches: 9. The CDR3 sequence is 15 residues long. DNA of the CDR3: TGTGCCAGCAGCTTAGGAGGACAGGACGCTAGAAAACTGTTTTTT. It is translated as CASSLGGQDARKLFF.

This clonotype was detected many times. This chain uses TRBV6-1 with TRBJ2-7; D is perhaps TRBD1 (5 bases). Trimming left V 2 bases short and J 7 bases short, with 15 bases between. The CDR3 runs to 14 residues. Per germline, CDR1 MNHNS and CDR2 SASEGT. CDR3 DNA sequence: TGTGCCAGCAGTGAACCTACGACAGTCTGGGAGCAGTACTTC. Amino acids: CASSEPTTVWEQYF.